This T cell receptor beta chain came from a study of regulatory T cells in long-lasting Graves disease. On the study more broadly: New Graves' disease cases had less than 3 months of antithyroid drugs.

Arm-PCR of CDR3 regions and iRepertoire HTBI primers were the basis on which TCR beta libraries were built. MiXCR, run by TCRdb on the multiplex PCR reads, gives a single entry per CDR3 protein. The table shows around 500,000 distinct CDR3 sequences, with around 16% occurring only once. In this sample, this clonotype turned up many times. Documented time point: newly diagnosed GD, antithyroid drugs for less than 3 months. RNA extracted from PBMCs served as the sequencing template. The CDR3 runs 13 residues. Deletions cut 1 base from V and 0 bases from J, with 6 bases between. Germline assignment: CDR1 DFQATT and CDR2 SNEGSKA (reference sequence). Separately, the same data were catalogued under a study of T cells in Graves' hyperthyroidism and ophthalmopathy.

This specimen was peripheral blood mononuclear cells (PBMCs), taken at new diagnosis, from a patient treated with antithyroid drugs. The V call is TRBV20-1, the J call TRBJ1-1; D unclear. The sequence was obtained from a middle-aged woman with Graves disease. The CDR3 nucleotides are TGCAGTGCTAGAGCCCTCATGAACACTGAAGCTTTCTTT. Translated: CSARALMNTEAFF.